This TCR beta chain stems from a study of cytomegalovirus exposure and HLA in healthy donors. 60 Vbeta and 13 Jbeta primers were used in PCR. Sequencing was performed with immunoSEQ multiplex PCR; in TCRdb, only in-frame clones are kept and a portion is missing. This sample has approximately 190,000 clones, with around 87% found just once. Germline loops: CDR1 SNHLY, CDR2 FYNNEI. Trimming left V 4 bases short and J 4 bases short, with 13 bases between. The CDR3 consists of 14 residues. The TCR was taken from a man aged 30-40 years in good health and CMV-seronegative. The material sequenced was PBMCs. This chain uses TRBV2 with TRBJ2-5; a possible D gene is TRBD2 (5 bases). The CDR3 nucleotides read TGTGCCAGCAGTGTCGGGTTAGGAGGAGAGACCCAGTACTTC. Translated, it gives CASSVGLGGETQYF.